These T cell receptor beta chains were read from a single sample in a study of blood T cell repertoires in COVID-19. The data were produced by immunoSEQ multiplex PCR, yet TCRdb's version contains in-frame clones alone and is incomplete. The sample has 310,000 or so clones; more than 75% are singletons. The sample taken for sequencing was peripheral blood. Source of these receptors: a man between 65 and 85 years old with acute or convalescent COVID-19. Each CDR3 is given with its conserved first and last residue. D genes are given only for firm matches. Some rows have no size entry. The others give once, few or many, or a class for an expanded clone.

NA NA TRBJ2-5 TRBV29-1 CSVDREGVETQYF TGCAGCGTTGATCGAGAGGGGGTCGAGACCCAGTACTTC
TRBD2 NA TRBJ2-1 TRBV4-3 CASRPSLAGGPNEQFF TGCGCCAGCAGGCCCTCACTAGCGGGGGGGCCCAATGAGCAGTTCTTC
TRBD1 NA TRBJ2-7 TRBV16 CASSAMDRYSYEQYF TGTGCCAGCAGCGCGATGGACAGGTACTCCTACGAGCAGTACTTC
NA NA TRBJ1-2 TRBV2 CASSEGGGLGYGYTF TGTGCCAGCAGTGAGGGAGGGGGGCTCGGCTATGGCTACACCTTC
NA once TRBJ2-3 TRBV5-4 CASSLGGLAADTQYF TGTGCCAGCAGCTTGGGGGGGCTAGCAGCAGATACGCAGTATTTT
TRBD1 NA TRBJ1-6 TRBV7-2 CASSPRQGFNSPLHF TGTGCCAGCAGCCCCCGACAGGGGTTCAATTCACCCCTCCACTTT
NA once TRBJ1-1 TRBV19 CASSLLGSTEAFF TGTGCCAGTAGTTTACTGGGGAGCACTGAAGCTTTCTTT
NA NA TRBJ1-2 TRBV7-9 CASSLVPGNYGYTF TGTGCCAGCAGCTTAGTCCCAGGGAACTATGGCTACACCTTC
NA NA TRBJ2-7 TRBV30 CAWSVGVSSYEQYF TGTGCCTGGAGTGTCGGGGTTAGCTCCTACGAGCAGTACTTC
NA NA TRBJ2-1 TRBV4-2 CASSEGRSANEQFF TGTGCCAGCAGCGAGGGAAGATCAGCGAATGAGCAGTTCTTC
TRBD1 few TRBJ1-5 TRBV28 CASSLVSRGSQPQHF TGTGCCAGCAGTTTAGTCAGCAGGGGGAGTCAGCCCCAGCATTTT
TRBD2 NA TRBJ2-1 TRBV9 CASSATIAGAYNEQFF TGTGCCAGCAGCGCAACCATAGCGGGGGCGTACAATGAGCAGTTCTTC
NA few TRBJ1-1 TRBV28 CASSLGASFMNTEAFF TGTGCCAGCAGTTTAGGGGCTTCATTCATGAACACTGAAGCTTTCTTT
NA NA TRBJ1-5 TRBV6-1 CASSEVGSVQPQHF TGTGCCAGCAGTGAAGTCGGCAGCGTTCAGCCCCAGCATTTT
TRBD1 few TRBJ2-1 TRBV30 CAWYRGPYNEQFF TGTGCCTGGTACAGGGGACCCTACAATGAGCAGTTCTTC
TRBD1 NA TRBJ2-3 TRBV27 CASSPTGIRADTQYF TGTGCCAGCAGTCCGACAGGGATACGTGCAGATACGCAGTATTTT